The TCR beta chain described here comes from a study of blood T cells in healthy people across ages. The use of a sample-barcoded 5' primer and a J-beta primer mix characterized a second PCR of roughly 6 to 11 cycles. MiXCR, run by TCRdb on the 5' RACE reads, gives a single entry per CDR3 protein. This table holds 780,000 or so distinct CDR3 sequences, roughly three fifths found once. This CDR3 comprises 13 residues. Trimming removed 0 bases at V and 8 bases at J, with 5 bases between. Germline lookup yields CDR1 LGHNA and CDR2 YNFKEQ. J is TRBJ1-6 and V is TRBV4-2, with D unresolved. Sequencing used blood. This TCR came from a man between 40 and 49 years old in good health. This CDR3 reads CASSQDLDSPLHF. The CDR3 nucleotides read TGTGCCAGCAGCCAAGATCTTGATTCACCCCTCCACTTT.